This T cell receptor (beta chain) was captured by sequencing in a study of blood T cell repertoires in COVID-19. This CDR3 spans 15 amino acids. Trimming pared 3 bases from V and 2 bases from J, leaving 14 bases between. From germline, CDR1 is DFQATT and CDR2 SNEGSKA (reference sequence). The repertoire was sequenced with immunoSEQ multiplex PCR; TCRdb's copy has only in-frame clones and lacks some. The table lists fewer than 110,000 clones, about 90% of them singletons. The chain has TRBV20-1 and TRBJ1-5; no clear D gene. Sequencing was done on a sample of peripheral blood. This TCR was recovered from a human donor in a cohort sampled during active COVID-19. In nucleotides, the CDR3 is TGCAGTGCTAGTCACCGACTGGGAGGCAATCAGCCCCAGCATTTT. It yields the protein CSASHRLGGNQPQHF.